This T cell receptor (beta chain) stems from a study of blood T cell repertoires in COVID-19. Source study methods: Amplification of reference gene primers provided the estimated nucleated cell counts. Only in-frame clones appear in the TCRdb table, and some are missing; sequencing was by immunoSEQ multiplex PCR. That table furnishes V, J and clone size, whereas the DNA furnished D and trimming. The table includes under 200,000 clones, about 88% detected once. The clonotype comes from a man aged 18 to 30 with acute or convalescent COVID-19. The sample taken for sequencing was peripheral blood.

The DNA of the CDR3 is TGTGCCAGCAGTCCCAGTGGGACACCTGGGGAGACCCAGTACTTC. Protein product: CASSPSGTPGETQYF. This rearrangement joins TRBV27 to TRBJ2-5; D may be TRBD1 (6 bases). The germline CDR1 and CDR2 sequences are MNHEY and SMNVEV (reference sequence). This CDR3 comprises 15 residues. The V end was cut by 5 bases, the J end by 5 bases, with 18 bases between.